A single sample is the source of the 27 T cell receptor beta chains below, sequenced in a study of blood T cell repertoires in COVID-19. Repertoires were generated with immunoSEQ multiplex PCR, while TCRdb's copy carries only in-frame clones and drops some. The sample yields approximately 250,000 clones, around 89% seen once. Specimen: PBMCs or T cells enriched from blood (not recorded which). Receptor source: a woman aged 40 to 55 with acute COVID-19.

The V gene is TRBV18, the J gene TRBJ1-1; 8 nucleotides align to TRBD1. Trimming cost V 2 bases and J 3 bases; bases outside gene matches: 5. The germline CDR1 and CDR2 sequences are KGHSH and LQKENI. CDR3 length: 15 residues. CDR3 coding DNA: TGTGCCAGCTCACCAATGCGACAGGGGTACACTGAAGCTTTCTTT. It yields the protein CASSPMRQGYTEAFF.

The chain joins TRBV7-2 to TRBJ2-3; the match to TRBD2 covers 8 bases. CDR1 is SGHTA, CDR2 FQGNSA, per germline. CDR3 length: 15 amino acids. V lost 6 bases, J lost 1 base, and 6 bases stayed unmatched. The DNA of the CDR3 is TGTGCCAGCAGGGATTACGGGGGGGGCACAGATACGCAGTATTTT. Translating it yields CASRDYGGGTDTQYF.

J is TRBJ2-1 and V is TRBV2; D is possibly TRBD2 (6 bases). The V end was cut by 3 bases, the J end by 5 bases, with 14 bases between. The CDR3 sequence is 15 residues long. Germline CDR1 is SNHLY and CDR2 is FYNNEI. CDR3 nucleotide sequence: TGTGCCAGCAGTGACCCGGGGACTGTCGACAATGAGCAGTTCTTC. Its protein is CASSDPGTVDNEQFF.

V is TRBV10-2 and J is TRBJ1-1; 8 bases line up with TRBD1. The CDR3 sequence is 14 residues long. J was trimmed by 4 bases and V by 7 bases; bases with no gene match: 8. Looked up from germline, CDR1 is WSHSY and CDR2 is SAAADI. CDR3 sequence reads: CASTQGQGITEAFF. The CDR3, as DNA: TGCGCCAGCACCCAAGGACAGGGCATCACTGAAGCTTTCTTT.

V usage is TRBV11-2 and J usage is TRBJ2-1, with D possibly TRBD2 on 7 matching bases. The V gene lost 4 bases and the J gene lost 6 bases, with 16 bases spanning the gap. CDR1 and CDR2 from the germline V gene are SGHAT and FQNNGV. This CDR3 has 15 residues. The CDR3 here is CASSSLGGASNEQFF. CDR3 nucleotide sequence: TGTGCCAGCAGCTCGTTAGGGGGGGCGAGCAATGAGCAGTTCTTC.

This chain joins TRBV10-1 and TRBJ2-1; 10 bases align to TRBD2. J was trimmed by 3 bases and V by 0 bases; bases with no gene match: 2. Germline V gene data show CDR1 as WNHNN and CDR2 as SYGVQD (reference sequence). This CDR3 has 16 amino acids. CDR3 sequence: CASSESASGSYNEQFF. CDR3 coding DNA: TGCGCCAGCAGTGAGTCGGCTAGCGGGAGCTACAATGAGCAGTTCTTC.

The J gene is TRBJ2-1, the V gene TRBV7-2; D may be TRBD1 (5 bases). Trimming cost V 3 bases and J 3 bases, with 18 bases left between them. The CDR3 is made up of 17 amino acids. Germline V gene lookup returns CDR1 SGHTA and CDR2 FQGNSA. The DNA of the CDR3 is TGTGCCAGCAGCTTCAAGACAGCCCCTATGGGCTACAATGAGCAGTTCTTC. Its translation: CASSFKTAPMGYNEQFF.

A single count supports this clone. The CDR3 here is CASSPRGNQPQHF. In DNA form, the CDR3 reads TGCGCCAGCAGCCCCAGGGGCAATCAGCCCCAGCATTTT. The rearrangement links TRBV5-1 to TRBJ1-5, with D tentatively TRBD1 (5 bases). The CDR3 has 13 amino acids. Per germline, CDR1 SGHRS and CDR2 YFSETQ. The V end was cut by 4 bases, the J end by 2 bases, with 7 bases between.

The rearrangement joins TRBV3-1 (or the pseudogene TRBV3-2) to TRBJ1-2, with D possibly TRBD1 on 6 matching bases. The CDR3 is 13 amino acids. From germline, CDR1 is LGHDT and CDR2 YNNKEL (reference sequence). Trimming pared 1 base from V and 5 bases from J, leaving 8 bases between. The CDR3 region is CASSQAQGYGYTF. CDR3 nucleotide sequence: TGTGCCAGCAGCCAAGCCCAGGGGTATGGCTACACCTTC.

The chain has TRBV5-1 and TRBJ1-2; D gene uncertain. CDR1 is SGHRS and CDR2 is YFSETQ in the germline V gene. Trimming took 9 bases from V and 0 from J, leaving 15 bases between them. The CDR3 is 14 residues long. The CDR3 here is CATSPAPANYGYTF. CDR3 sequence (DNA): TGCGCCACCTCCCCCGCTCCGGCTAACTATGGCTACACCTTC.

This clone appeared once. The chain employs TRBV7-9 and TRBJ1-2; D perhaps matches TRBD1 (5 bases). Germline assignment: CDR1 SEHNR and CDR2 FQNEAQ (reference sequence). V was shortened by 0 bases and J by 3 bases, with 8 bases between the two germline ends. CDR3 length equals 14 residues. DNA for the CDR3: TGTGCCAGCAGCTTAGCGACAGCTTACTATGGCTACACCTTC. Amino acids: CASSLATAYYGYTF.

CDR3 loop: CASRNEYEQFF. The CDR3 DNA reads as TGTGCCAGCAGAAACGAGTATGAGCAGTTCTTC. The chain joins TRBV6-5 to TRBJ2-1; D unresolved. Germline V gene data show CDR1 as MNHEY and CDR2 as SVGAGI. The CDR3 contains 11 residues. The V end lost 6 bases, the J end lost 8 bases, and 8 bases lay between the germline ends.

This clone turned up a few times. The chain uses TRBV29-1 and TRBJ2-5; 11 bases agree with TRBD1. The V gene's germline CDR1 is SQVTM and CDR2 ANQGSEA. The CDR3 has 15 residues. V lost 1 base, J lost 5 bases, and 6 bases stayed unmatched. The CDR3 sequence is CSVEGGQGAGETQYF. Written as DNA, the CDR3 is TGCAGCGTTGAAGGAGGACAGGGGGCTGGGGAGACCCAGTACTTC.

The chain carries TRBV7-2 and TRBJ1-5, with D unresolved. CDR1 and CDR2 from the germline V gene are SGHTA and FQGNSA. The CDR3 is 14 residues long. V was clipped by 0 bases and J by 6 bases, with 9 bases between them. CDR3 region: CASSLAGRGQPQHF. The CDR3 DNA is TGTGCCAGCAGCTTAGCAGGGAGAGGTCAGCCCCAGCATTTT.

V is TRBV6-2 or TRBV6-3 and J is TRBJ2-2, with TRBD1 as a possible D gene (6 bases). The CDR3 runs 16 residues. With 5 bases removed from V and 0 bases from J, the gap between germline ends came to 13 bases. Germline-derived CDR1 and CDR2 are MNHEY and SVGEGT. In DNA form, the CDR3 reads TGTGCCAGCAGTCCAGGACAGCACGCGAACACCGGGGAGCTGTTTTTT. Its protein is CASSPGQHANTGELFF.

This clone was picked up one time. The chain employs TRBV7-9 and TRBJ2-3; TRBD2 matches 12 bases. V dropped 3 bases and J dropped 5; count of bases not matched to a gene: 0. Germline CDR1 is SEHNR and CDR2 is FQNEAQ (reference sequence). CDR3 length equals 14 residues. The CDR3 reads CASSLGLAGDTQYF. As DNA, the CDR3 is TGTGCCAGCAGCTTGGGACTAGCGGGAGATACGCAGTATTTT.

The chain couples TRBV9 to TRBJ2-5; TRBD1 matches at 8 bases. CDR3 length: 16 residues. V lost 4 bases to trimming and J lost 1 base; unmatched junction nucleotides: 9. CDR1 and CDR2 from the germline V gene are SGDLS and YYNGEE. CDR3 sequence: CASSTSGQGGQETQYF. CDR3 DNA: TGTGCCAGCAGCACAAGCGGACAGGGAGGCCAAGAGACCCAGTACTTC.

The chain couples TRBV7-8 to TRBJ2-3, with 8 bases lining up with TRBD1. This CDR3 is 17 amino acids long. The V segment lost 4 bases and the J segment 4 bases; nucleotides outside the gene matches: 13. Germline CDR1 reads SGHVS; CDR2 reads FQNEAQ. The CDR3 protein is CASSSRRWTGKADTQYF. The CDR3, as DNA: TGTGCCAGCAGCTCCCGAAGGTGGACAGGGAAGGCAGATACGCAGTATTTT.

This clone came up once. The chain has TRBV6-6 and TRBJ1-3, with D maybe TRBD1 (5 bases). Germline V gene sequence: CDR1 MNHNY, CDR2 SVGAGI (reference sequence). The CDR3 contains 14 residues. V was shortened by 8 bases and J by 0 bases, with 11 bases between the two germline ends. The CDR3 region has the DNA TGTGCCAGCCGCAGCGGGGGCTCTGGAAACACCATATATTTT. As protein: CASRSGGSGNTIYF.

The J gene is TRBJ1-5, the V gene TRBV5-8, with a weak D call TRBD1 (5 bases). The V end was cut by 0 bases, the J end by 5 bases, with 9 bases between. CDR1 is SGHTS and CDR2 is YDEGEE in the germline V gene. The CDR3 loop spans 14 amino acids. CDR3 sequence reads: CASSLDRRYQPQHF. In nucleotides, the CDR3 is TGTGCCAGCAGCTTGGACAGGAGATATCAGCCCCAGCATTTT.

The gene calls are TRBV4-2 and TRBJ1-3; D is unresolved. The CDR3 contains 15 residues. CDR1 is LGHNA and CDR2 is YNFKEQ in the germline V gene. Trimming took 2 bases from V and 0 from J, leaving 8 bases between them. CDR3 residues: CASSQTGFSGNTIYF. The CDR3 DNA is TGTGCCAGCAGCCAAACGGGTTTCTCTGGAAACACCATATATTTT.

V is TRBV29-1 and J is TRBJ2-3; D is unresolved. The germline V and J ends were trimmed by 4 bases and 1 base, with 9 bases remaining between them. The CDR3 is made up of 13 amino acids. The germline gives CDR1 SQVTM, CDR2 ANQGSEA. DNA for the CDR3: TGCAGCGTTGTAACGGAGCGCACAGATACGCAGTATTTT. Encoded protein: CSVVTERTDTQYF.

This sequence joins TRBV2 and TRBJ2-2; 9 nucleotides align to TRBD1. CDR1 and CDR2 (germline): SNHLY, FYNNEI. Trimming at V came to 7 bases and at J to 2 bases, leaving 2 bases not matched to a gene. The CDR3 contains 14 residues. In nucleotides, the CDR3 is TGTGCCAGCAAGGACAGGGGAAACACCGGGGAGCTGTTTTTT. Encoded protein: CASKDRGNTGELFF.

J is TRBJ2-1 and V is TRBV5-6; 7 bases align to TRBD1. The CDR3 loop spans 15 amino acids. The V segment lost 1 base and the J segment 6 bases; nucleotides outside the gene matches: 7. Germline CDR1 is SGHDT and CDR2 is YYEEEE. The CDR3 loop is CASSLLQGVGNEQFF. CDR3 nucleotide sequence: TGTGCCAGCAGCTTGTTGCAGGGGGTCGGCAATGAGCAGTTCTTC.

This rearrangement joins TRBV6-6 to TRBJ1-3; D is possibly TRBD1 (6 bases). The V gene's germline CDR1 is MNHNY and CDR2 SVGAGI (reference sequence). The germline V and J ends were trimmed by 2 bases and 1 base, with 6 bases remaining between them. CDR3 length: 14 residues. CDR3 DNA: TGTGCCAGCAGTTACGACAGGTCTGGAAACACCATATATTTT. Encoded protein: CASSYDRSGNTIYF.

The V call is TRBV30, the J call TRBJ2-4, with TRBD2 matching over 12 bases. Losses at the gene ends were 3 bases for V and 7 bases for J; bases not matched to a gene: 7. Germline loops: CDR1 GTSNPN, CDR2 SVGIG (reference sequence). The CDR3 is 15 amino acids. In DNA form, the CDR3 reads TGTGCCTGGAGAATGGCTAGCGGGGGGGCCAACATTCAGTACTTC. Protein product: CAWRMASGGANIQYF.

V gene TRBV5-4 combines with J gene TRBJ1-6; D possibly corresponds to TRBD1 (6 bases). The germline V gene has CDR1 SGHNT and CDR2 YYREEE (reference sequence). This CDR3 region has 16 residues. V was shortened by 4 bases and J by 0 bases, with 11 bases between the two germline ends. The chain's CDR3 is CASSRGGDSYNSPLHF. The CDR3 DNA reads as TGTGCCAGCAGCAGAGGGGGTGACTCCTATAATTCACCCCTCCACTTT.